Each of the 19 T cell receptor beta chains below was sequenced from the same sample in a study of CD8 T cells in ankylosing spondylitis. TCRdb reprocessed the 5' RACE reads via MiXCR and lists one record per CDR3 protein. In the table there are about 220,000 distinct CDR3 sequences, over 9.5% of which are singletons. The sample consisted of blood, either unsorted or a sorted T cell fraction (not recorded which). These receptors all stem from a male donor with ankylosing spondylitis or in good health (not recorded which).

This clonotype has just a few counts. V gene TRBV7-9 combines with J gene TRBJ2-4; D ambiguous. This CDR3 spans 14 amino acids. Germline V lookup: CDR1 SEHNR, CDR2 FQNEAQ (reference sequence). V lost 5 bases, J lost 3 bases, and 11 bases lay in between. CDR3 residues: CASSTAVVKNIQYF. For the CDR3, the DNA is TGTGCCAGCAGCACAGCCGTGGTCAAAAACATTCAGTACTTC.

In this sample, this clonotype turned up many times. The rearrangement uses TRBV12-3 or TRBV12-4 and TRBJ2-5, with 13 bases that match TRBD2. Losses at the gene ends were 4 bases for V and 4 bases for J; bases not matched to a gene: 3. This CDR3 comprises 15 residues. The CDR3 spells CASSSRTSGGETQYF. The CDR3 region has the DNA TGTGCCAGCAGTTCCCGGACTAGCGGGGGAGAGACCCAGTACTTC.

As regards this clonotype: Given a much more abundant clone one base away, this may be a read error. The chain employs TRBV7-9 and TRBJ2-2, with D perhaps being TRBD1 or TRBD2 (5 bases each). Germline V gene data show CDR1 as SEHNR and CDR2 as FQNEAQ (reference sequence). Trimming shortened V by 5 bases and J by 5 bases, and 15 bases separated the two germline ends. The CDR3 length is 15 residues. CDR3 in DNA: TGTGCCAGCAGCATTATCTTCGAGGGGACCGGGGAGCTGTTTTTT. Translated: CASSIIFEGTGELFF.

This clonotype showed up many times. The chain is built from TRBV6-1 and TRBJ1-5; possibly TRBD1 for D (6 bases). This CDR3 has 15 residues. Trimming stripped 3 bases from V and 11 bases from J, with 20 bases between. Germline-derived CDR1 and CDR2 are MNHNS and SASEGT. The CDR3 loop reads CASSDTARGRPAQHF. CDR3 nucleotide sequence: TGTGCCAGCAGTGACACGGCCAGGGGCCGTCCCGCCCAGCATTTT.

In this sample, this clonotype turned up many times. The chain couples TRBV5-8 to TRBJ1-4, with 7 bases matching TRBD1. Losses at the gene ends were 4 bases for V and 0 bases for J; bases not matched to a gene: 6. This CDR3 has 16 residues. Germline V gene sequence: CDR1 SGHTS, CDR2 YDEGEE. The CDR3 region is CASSPGTASTNEKLFF. The DNA of the CDR3 is TGTGCCAGCAGCCCTGGGACAGCTTCAACTAATGAAAAACTGTTTTTT.

The chain uses TRBV27 and TRBJ2-3; 8 nucleotides agree with TRBD2. CDR1 is MNHEY, CDR2 SMNVEV, per germline (reference sequence). V shed 5 bases, J shed 1 base, and the junction held 8 bases outside the gene matches. The length of the CDR3 is 16 residues. CDR3 in DNA: TGTGCCAGCAGTACGCTCTTGCGGGGGGGCACAGATACGCAGTATTTT. It specifies CASSTLLRGGTDTQYF.

This clonotype was found many times. The CDR3, as DNA: TGTGCCAGCTCACCTTTGGACAGGGAGGGGTACTCTGGAAACACCATATATTTT. Its translation: CASSPLDREGYSGNTIYF. This chain links TRBV18 with TRBJ1-3; 8 nucleotides line up with TRBD1. With V trimmed by 3 bases and J by 0 bases, 10 bases remained unmatched. Germline-derived CDR1 and CDR2 are KGHSH and LQKENI. This CDR3 is 18 amino acids long.

About this clonotype: This may be a read error, as it is one base from a much larger clone. The chain employs TRBV5-1 and TRBJ1-5; D is ambiguous. CDR1 is SGHRS, CDR2 YFSETQ, per germline. The CDR3 contains 14 residues. The CDR3 is CASSLASRDHPQHF. The CDR3 DNA reads as TGCGCCAGCAGCTTGGCATCGCGGGATCATCCCCAGCATTTT.

This clonotype was observed at least ten times. The V call is TRBV20-1, the J call TRBJ2-3, with 8 bases matching TRBD2. Trimming removed 3 bases from V and 1 base from J; junction bases left unmatched: 0. The CDR3 is 13 residues long. The germline CDR1 and CDR2 sequences are DFQATT and SNEGSKA (reference sequence). The CDR3 here is CSARTSGTDTQYF. DNA of the CDR3: TGCAGTGCTAGGACTAGCGGCACAGATACGCAGTATTTT.

At least ten counts were recorded for this clonotype. V usage is TRBV7-6 and J usage is TRBJ2-5; 8 nucleotides match TRBD1. V lost 3 bases, J lost 5 bases, and 5 bases stayed unmatched. Per germline, CDR1 SGHVS and CDR2 FNYEAQ. The CDR3 loop spans 14 amino acids. The CDR3 reads CASSFRGLGETQYF. The CDR3, as DNA: TGTGCCAGCAGCTTCAGGGGGCTGGGGGAGACCCAGTACTTC.

This clonotype has ten or more counts. V is TRBV28 and J is TRBJ2-5, with D possibly being TRBD2 (5 bases). The CDR3 contains 14 residues. Between the trimmed V and J ends, which lost 7 bases and 5 bases, there was a span of 17 bases. The germline CDR1 and CDR2 sequences are MDHEN and SYDVKM. CDR3 nucleotide sequence: TGTGCCAGCACTGTAAATGTAGTAGCGGAGACCCAGTACTTC. Its protein product is CASTVNVVAETQYF.

CDR3 DNA sequence: TGTGCCATCAGCGCGTTAACAGGAAACAATGAGCAGTTCTTC. Translated: CAISALTGNNEQFF. The rearrangement links TRBV10-3 to TRBJ2-1; a possible D gene is TRBD1 (5 bases). CDR3 size: 14 residues. CDR1 and CDR2 (germline): ENHRY, SYGVKD. V was trimmed by 6 bases and J by 5 bases, leaving 14 bases between them.

This clonotype came up a few times. The chain links TRBV12-3 or TRBV12-4 to TRBJ1-4; possible D gene TRBD1, 5 bases. Trimming removed 2 bases from V and 6 bases from J, with 13 bases in between. The CDR3 contains 15 residues. DNA for the CDR3: TGTGCCAGCAGTTTACTGTGGACACGAGATGAAAAACTGTTTTTT. Residues: CASSLLWTRDEKLFF.

V gene TRBV7-6 combines with J gene TRBJ2-5; D call uncertain. Germline lookup yields CDR1 SGHVS and CDR2 FNYEAQ. The CDR3 contains 14 residues. V shed 2 bases and J shed 5 bases, with 12 bases lying between them. CDR3 sequence reads: CASSLMSGRETQYF. The DNA for the CDR3 is TGTGCCAGCAGCTTAATGTCTGGCCGGGAGACCCAGTACTTC.

This clonotype was observed at least ten times. The chain joins TRBV5-6 to TRBJ2-5; TRBD1 matches 7 bases. The germline V gene encodes CDR1 SGHDT and CDR2 YYEEEE. With 4 bases clipped from V and 5 bases from J, the junction kept 11 bases outside the gene matches. The CDR3 extends over 15 amino acids. In DNA form, the CDR3 reads TGTGCCAGCAGCGAAATTCCGGGACAGTGGGAGACCCAGTACTTC. It encodes CASSEIPGQWETQYF.

This clonotype was counted between two and nine times. V and J are TRBV20-1 and TRBJ1-2; 11 bases are shared with TRBD1. Per germline, CDR1 DFQATT and CDR2 SNEGSKA (reference sequence). V shed 5 bases and J 13 bases; nucleotides not matched to a gene: 9. This CDR3 is built from 12 residues. The DNA of the CDR3 is TGCAGTGCTTCCACCGGGACAGGGGGGCGCACCTTC. It codes for CSASTGTGGRTF.

There are many counts of this clonotype. This chain uses TRBV12-3 or TRBV12-4 with TRBJ1-1; possible D gene TRBD1, 5 bases. V was cut by 3 bases and J by 2 bases, with 7 bases left in between. This CDR3 has 13 residues. CDR3 sequence: CASSFRGNTEAFF. The CDR3, as DNA: TGTGCCAGCAGTTTTAGGGGAAACACTGAAGCTTTCTTT.

This clonotype showed up just a few times. The genes are TRBV21-1 and TRBJ1-2; the table's D gene call, TRBD1, was not cross checked with the DNA. TRBV21-1 is deemed a pseudogene. The CDR3 runs 14 residues. The CDR3 region has the DNA TGTGCCAGCAGCGCAAGCAAGGGGTTCTATGGCTACACCTTC. Protein sequence: CASSASKGFYGYTF.

In its sample, this clonotype was seen many times. The chain carries TRBV5-1 and TRBJ2-2; 9 bases are shared with TRBD2. The CDR3 is 16 amino acids. V was clipped by 6 bases and J by 1 base; unmatched bases: 7. CDR1 and CDR2 (germline): SGHRS, YFSETQ. The CDR3 DNA is TGCGCCAGCAATCCCAATAGCGGGGGGAACACCGGGGAGCTGTTTTTT. As protein: CASNPNSGGNTGELFF.